The entry below gives a single T cell receptor (beta chain) sequence along with its context. The antigen is unknown. The entry originates in a study of T cell responses to AZD1222 COVID-19 vaccine. Study-wide background: Analysis merged second doses at about 4 or about 12 weeks.

Trimming shortened V by 5 bases and J by 8 bases, and 12 bases separated the two germline ends. The CDR3 loop spans 11 amino acids. In germline, CDR1 is DFQATT, CDR2 SNEGSKA (reference sequence). The assay was immunoSEQ multiplex PCR, and TCRdb's table has in-frame clones only and misses some. Of approximately 97,000 clones listed, roughly 83% are singletons. Study observations and caveats: Repertoire sampling happened only post peak T cell response. The sample set comprised mostly white British donors with more females, and clonal diversity was possibly underestimated. CD4 TCRs associated with vaccination spanned spike, dominating at 160-218 and 743-854.

The V call is TRBV20-1, the J call TRBJ1-1; D is ambiguous. Sample: peripheral blood, taken on day 0 of AZD1222 vaccination. This receptor was taken from an adult in good health. For the CDR3, the DNA is TGCAGTGCTCGAAAGTTGCCAGAAGCTTTCTTT. Protein sequence: CSARKLPEAFF.